Following are 16 T cell receptor beta chains from one sample sequenced in a study of blood T cell repertoires in COVID-19. Assay: immunoSEQ multiplex PCR; the TCRdb copy retains only in-frame clones and omits some. Of under 250,000 clones listed, approximately 83% were seen once; the top ten hold about 4.5%. Sequencing was done on a sample of peripheral blood. The receptors stem from a man aged 50 or older with active or convalescent COVID-19.

This clone has more than one count but fewer than ten. The gene calls are TRBV7-3 and TRBJ2-3; a possible D gene is TRBD1 (6 bases). The CDR3 spans 14 residues. The germline V gene has CDR1 SGHTA and CDR2 FQGTGA. V lost 4 bases, J lost 0 bases, and 8 bases lay in between. The CDR3 region has the DNA TGTGCCAGCAGCTACCAGGGGAGCACAGATACGCAGTATTTT. This translates into CASSYQGSTDTQYF.

This chain uses TRBV7-9 with TRBJ1-2; the match to TRBD1 covers 10 bases. The CDR3 contains 16 residues. CDR1 is SEHNR, CDR2 FQNEAQ, per germline (reference sequence). The V gene end was trimmed by 5 bases and the J gene end by 2 bases; junction bases not matched to a gene: 8. The DNA for the CDR3 is TGTGCCAGCAGCCTGGGACAGGGGAATGCCAACTATGGCTACACCTTC. Its protein is CASSLGQGNANYGYTF.

V and J are TRBV27 and TRBJ2-1, with a tentative D call TRBD1 (5 bases). The germline V gene encodes CDR1 MNHEY and CDR2 SMNVEV (reference sequence). The CDR3 length is 14 residues. Trimming took 9 bases from V and 1 from J, leaving 13 bases between them. CDR3: CASNTGVSYNEQFF. CDR3 coding DNA: TGTGCCAGTAATACAGGAGTTTCCTACAATGAGCAGTTCTTC.

V is TRBV6-2 or TRBV6-3 and J is TRBJ2-7; TRBD1 matches at 7 bases. The CDR3 sequence is 15 residues long. V shed 6 bases, J shed 3 bases, and the junction held 11 bases outside the gene matches. Germline assignment: CDR1 MNHEY and CDR2 SVGEGT. The CDR3 coding sequence is TGTGCCAGCAGCCCCATGACAGGGAGAAACTACGAGCAGTACTTC. The encoded protein is CASSPMTGRNYEQYF.

The chain carries TRBV19 and TRBJ1-5; 12 bases match TRBD1. Germline loops: CDR1 LNHDA, CDR2 SQIVND (reference sequence). The V segment lost 6 bases and the J segment 2 bases; nucleotides outside the gene matches: 14. The CDR3 covers 19 residues. This CDR3 is CASSTTGTGGPIGNQPQHF. The CDR3 DNA follows: TGTGCCAGTAGCACAACCGGGACAGGGGGCCCGATCGGCAATCAGCCCCAGCATTTT.

CDR3 DNA: TGCAGCGTTTGGGACAGGGGGAACACTGAAGCTTTCTTT. Its translation is CSVWDRGNTEAFF. This chain connects TRBV29-1 to TRBJ1-1; 10 bases agree with TRBD1. There are 13 residues in the CDR3. Trimming at V came to 5 bases and at J to 1 base, leaving 1 base not matched to a gene. Germline CDR1 SQVTM, CDR2 ANQGSEA.

This clone appeared many times. The chain recombines TRBV28 with TRBJ2-7; D perhaps matches TRBD2 (6 bases). The germline V gene encodes CDR1 MDHEN and CDR2 SYDVKM. V shed 8 bases and J shed 5 bases, with 13 bases lying between them. This CDR3 has 12 residues. The CDR3 reads CASATGVHEQYF. CDR3 sequence (DNA): TGTGCCAGCGCCACGGGGGTCCACGAGCAGTACTTC.

In its sample, this clone was seen once. The chain recombines TRBV3-1 (or the pseudogene TRBV3-2) with TRBJ2-2, with 10 bases lining up with TRBD2. This CDR3 contains 17 residues. Per germline, CDR1 LGHDT and CDR2 YNNKEL (reference sequence). The V segment lost 0 bases and the J segment 6 bases; nucleotides outside the gene matches: 7. The CDR3 bases are TGTGCCAGCAGCCAAGAGCGGCTAGCGGGGGAGGCCGGGGAGCTGTTTTTT. This codes for CASSQERLAGEAGELFF.

This clone has only one observation. The V and J genes are TRBV5-1 and TRBJ1-2; D remains unclear. Trimming pared 0 bases from V and 6 bases from J, leaving 9 bases between. The CDR3 totals 13 residues. Germline V CDR1 and CDR2: SGHRS, YFSETQ. Here the CDR3 reads CASSLAPGNGYTF. The CDR3 DNA follows: TGCGCCAGCAGCTTGGCTCCAGGAAATGGCTACACCTTC. Looking up the rest from reference TRBV5-1 and TRBJ1-2 gives the full variable domain: KAGVTQTPRYLIKTRGQQVTLSCSPISGHRSVSWYQQTPGQGLQFLFEYFSETQRNKGNFPGRFSGRQFSNSRSEMNVSTLELGDSALYLCASSLAPGNGYTFGSGTRLTVV.

The chain joins TRBV28 to TRBJ1-3; D not resolved. The CDR3 loop spans 16 amino acids. Trimming shortened V by 5 bases and J by 3 bases, and 17 bases separated the two germline ends. CDR1 and CDR2 from the germline V gene are MDHEN and SYDVKM. The CDR3 DNA reads TGTGCCAGCAGTATTACGGGAGGACCCTATGGAAACACCATATATTTT. This gives the protein CASSITGGPYGNTIYF. The whole variable domain, remainder taken from reference TRBV28 and TRBJ1-3, is DVKVTQSSRYLVKRTGEKVFLECVQDMDHENMFWYRQDPGLGLRLIYFSYDVKMKEKGDIPEGYSVSREKKERFSLILESASTNQTSMYLCASSITGGPYGNTIYFGEGSWLTVV.

The rearrangement joins TRBV2 to TRBJ2-3, with 9 bases fitting TRBD2. The CDR3 covers 15 residues. V shed 3 bases and J 8 bases; nucleotides not matched to a gene: 9. Germline loops: CDR1 SNHLY, CDR2 FYNNEI. CDR3 in amino acids: CASSDQTSGLGTQYF. CDR3 DNA sequence: TGTGCCAGCAGTGACCAGACTAGCGGCCTAGGTACGCAGTATTTT.

This rearrangement joins TRBV7-2 to TRBJ2-1; 11 positions agree with TRBD2. The CDR3 extends over 14 amino acids. The trim removed 0 bases at V and 15 bases at J, leaving 7 bases unmatched. Germline V CDR1 and CDR2: SGHTA, FQGNSA. In DNA form, the CDR3 reads TGTGCCAGCAGCTTAGCTCCTAGCGGGGGGCCCCCGTTCTTC. This gives the protein CASSLAPSGGPPFF.

V is TRBV24-1 and J is TRBJ2-2; 8 bases fit TRBD2. CDR3 size: 14 residues. The trim removed 9 bases at V and 2 bases at J, leaving 4 bases unmatched. CDR1 and CDR2 (germline): KGHDR, SFDVKD. The CDR3 here is CATQSGGNTGELFF. CDR3 DNA sequence: TGTGCCACCCAGAGCGGGGGCAACACCGGGGAGCTGTTTTTT.

The CDR3 sequence is CASSLSTDPNTGELFF. Here the CDR3 DNA reads TGCGCCAGCAGCCTGTCGACAGATCCGAACACCGGGGAGCTGTTTTTT. V is TRBV5-1 and J is TRBJ2-2; a possible D gene is TRBD1 (5 bases). CDR1 and CDR2 (germline): SGHRS, YFSETQ. The CDR3 extends over 16 amino acids. Trimming removed 4 bases at V and 0 bases at J, with 13 bases between.

V and J are TRBV2 and TRBJ1-4, with D tentatively TRBD1 (6 bases). The CDR3 totals 14 residues. Germline CDR1 SNHLY, CDR2 FYNNEI. Trimming shortened V by 3 bases and J by 8 bases, and 13 bases separated the two germline ends. The CDR3 nucleotides read TGTGCCAGCAGTGACAGGGGTACGAAGGAAAAACTGTTTTTT. This gives the protein CASSDRGTKEKLFF. Full variable domain (rest looked up from reference TRBV2 and TRBJ1-4): EPEVTQTPSHQVTQMGQEVILRCVPISNHLYFYWYRQILGQKVEFLVSFYNNEISEKSEIFDDQFSVERPDGSNFTLKIRSTKLEDSAMYFCASSDRGTKEKLFFGSGTQLSVL.

V gene TRBV29-1 combines with J gene TRBJ2-1; D remains unclear. This CDR3 is built from 11 residues. Germline values: CDR1 SQVTM, CDR2 ANQGSEA. Trimming cost V 1 base and J 5 bases, with 3 bases left between them. The CDR3 loop is CSVEANNEQFF. CDR3 nucleotide sequence: TGCAGCGTTGAAGCTAACAATGAGCAGTTCTTC.